This T cell receptor beta chain was retrieved from a study of lymphopenia after photon versus proton radiotherapy (dated by TCRdb to between 2017 and 2020). At the level of the whole study: In patients with gastrointestinal tumors who developed high-grade lymphopenia, the study compared the immunological effects of photon radiation therapy with those of proton radiation therapy. The roughly 18 patients in the cohort had gastrointestinal tumors, were treated with either photon or proton therapy, and subsequently developed lymphopenia. The study aimed to characterize how the two radiation modalities differ in their impact on the immune system. Overall study outcomes, separate from this receptor: The survival association was assessed only in patients who died, and better survival with proton therapy was presented by the authors as a possibility rather than a demonstrated result. Relative stability during treatment was observed in proton-treated patients, whereas loss of naive T cells and TCR diversity and gain of effector/memory populations were observed in photon-treated patients. After the lymphocyte count nadir, photon-treated repertoires showed oligoclonal expansion, especially of CD8+ Temra cells, which drove the drop in diversity. Across the cohort, a larger post-nadir drop in TCR diversity was inversely correlated with overall survival time among patients who died.

The library was produced with the immunoSEQ multiplex PCR assay. T cell repertoires were profiled with deep sequencing of rearranged TCR beta loci together with multiparametric flow cytometry. TCRdb holds this immuneACCESS table with in-frame rearrangements only. Some clones are missing; in checked studies, unresolved V genes explain under half, and the rest has no known cause. In this sample the table shows tens of thousands of clones, around 83% of which occur a single time. 10% of the sample comes from the top ten. Details on this clone: Its antigen remains undetermined. It has no much larger one-base neighbor in the sample; base qualities were not kept.

V is cut by 3 bases and J by 1 base, and the space between the germline ends is 15 bases. In the germline V gene (reference sequence), CDR1 corresponds to MNHEY and CDR2 to SMNVEV. Taken from cysteine to phenylalanine, the CDR3 has 16 residues. Only the CDR3 part of the read is kept: 48 bases, read in frame from the first base. Recombination linked TRBV27 to TRBJ1-1, with a tentative D gene TRBD1 over 6 matching bases. This specimen was peripheral blood, taken from a patient treated with proton-based radiotherapy. The TCR sequence derives from a woman in her 70s with pancreatic cancer. Some clones in this sample may be carry-over from other donors' samples. The DNA reads as follows: TGTGCCAGCAGTTTCTTGGGGGCGGGGGGGAACACTGAAGCTTTCTTT. It is translated as CASSFLGAGGNTEAFF.